Shown below are 31 T cell receptor beta chains from a single sample sequenced in a study of shared clonotypes between healthy human individuals. Measured with immunoSEQ multiplex PCR; TCRdb has only the in-frame clones, and not every one. This sample has around 1,900,000 clones; around 95% occur once, and the top ten carry around 1.7%. It was CD45RO-negative cells, positively selected for CCR7, that made up naive CD8 cells, with terminally differentiated effector memory CD45RA+ cells excluded. Sequenced input: naive CD8+ T cells from PBMCs. Source of these receptors: a man between 18 and 29 years old in good health. Some clones in this sample may be carry-over from other donors' samples.

V usage is TRBV9 and J usage is TRBJ1-4; no definite D call. Germline assignment: CDR1 SGDLS and CDR2 YYNGEE. V was pared by 3 bases and J by 3 bases, with 9 bases between. The CDR3 runs 14 residues. In nucleotides, the CDR3 is TGTGCCAGCAGCGCCGGGTCGGCTAATGAAAAACTGTTTTTT. Its translation: CASSAGSANEKLFF. The variable domain in full, with the rest retrieved from reference TRBV9 and TRBJ1-4, is DSGVTQTPKHLITATGQRVTLRCSPRSGDLSVYWYQQSLDQGLQFLIQYYNGEERAKGNILERFSAQQFPDLHSELNLSSLELGDSALYFCASSAGSANEKLFFGSGTQLSVL.

This clone showed up just a few times. The chain uses TRBV2 and TRBJ1-1; D is perhaps TRBD1 (5 bases). This CDR3 region has 16 residues. V was clipped by 7 bases and J by 2 bases, with 20 bases between them. From germline, CDR1 is SNHLY and CDR2 FYNNEI. CDR3 nucleotide sequence: TGTGCCAGCATCGGAATATCCGGGACGGATAACACTGAAGCTTTCTTT. Translated, it gives CASIGISGTDNTEAFF. Looking up the rest from reference TRBV2 and TRBJ1-1 gives the full variable domain: EPEVTQTPSHQVTQMGQEVILRCVPISNHLYFYWYRQILGQKVEFLVSFYNNEISEKSEIFDDQFSVERPDGSNFTLKIRSTKLEDSAMYFCASIGISGTDNTEAFFGQGTRLTVV.

The chain uses TRBV27 and TRBJ2-1; no reliable D call. Germline values: CDR1 MNHEY, CDR2 SMNVEV (reference sequence). The length of the CDR3 is 13 residues. V lost 5 bases to trimming and J lost 10 bases, with 15 bases between them. This CDR3 is CASSPPAFVEQFF. Written as DNA, the CDR3 is TGTGCCAGCAGTCCCCCCGCGTTCGTCGAGCAGTTCTTC.

Concerning this clone: The sample has other DNA sequences that encode this CDR3 too. The genes are TRBV2 and TRBJ2-7; D is possibly TRBD2 (6 bases). The CDR3 loop spans 13 amino acids. V lost 8 bases to trimming and J lost 6 bases, with 17 bases between them. The germline gives CDR1 SNHLY, CDR2 FYNNEI. CDR3 region: CASWGGGGSEQYF. The CDR3 DNA reads TGTGCCAGCTGGGGAGGTGGTGGATCCGAGCAGTACTTC.

The chain uses TRBV5-6 and TRBJ2-2; D gene ambiguous. The CDR3 is 15 residues long. Trimming took 3 bases from V and 0 from J, leaving 9 bases between them. The germline gives CDR1 SGHDT, CDR2 YYEEEE. The CDR3 coding sequence is TGTGCCAGCAGCTGGATGACGGCGAACACCGGGGAGCTGTTTTTT. Amino acid sequence: CASSWMTANTGELFF.

The chain is built from TRBV11-1 and TRBJ2-7; a possible D gene is TRBD1 (6 bases). The CDR3 covers 14 residues. V was trimmed by 0 bases and J by 1 base, leaving 7 bases between them. From germline, CDR1 is SGHAT and CDR2 FQDESV (reference sequence). As DNA, the CDR3 is TGTGCCAGCAGCTTAGCCAGGGGATCCTACGAGCAGTACTTC. Protein: CASSLARGSYEQYF.

V usage is TRBV28 and J usage is TRBJ2-7; a possible D gene is TRBD2 (5 bases). The V and J ends lost 8 bases and 3 bases respectively, with 14 bases between them. This CDR3 is built from 13 residues. Germline CDR1 reads MDHEN; CDR2 reads SYDVKM. Here the CDR3 reads CASAMGSRYEQYF. CDR3 DNA: TGTGCCAGCGCTATGGGGAGCCGCTACGAGCAGTACTTC.

The chain employs TRBV27 and TRBJ2-2, with D possibly being TRBD1 or TRBD2 (6 bases each). The CDR3 totals 16 residues. Germline CDR1 reads MNHEY; CDR2 reads SMNVEV (reference sequence). V shed 7 bases and J shed 2 bases, with 17 bases lying between them. In DNA, the CDR3 is TGTGCCAGCACCCAGCAAGGGGGACTTAACACCGGGGAGCTGTTTTTT. Protein: CASTQQGGLNTGELFF.

The chain's CDR3 is CASSQRTSVNTDTQYF. The CDR3 DNA reads as TGTGCCAGCAGCCAACGAACTAGCGTGAACACAGATACGCAGTATTTT. V is TRBV14 and J is TRBJ2-3; 7 positions agree with TRBD2. Germline V gives CDR1 SGHDN, CDR2 FVKESK. The CDR3 extends over 16 amino acids. V gave up 2 bases and J gave up 2 bases; unmatched junction bases: 7.

Note on this clone: At the DNA level, this CDR3 is encoded by other sequences in the same sample as well. The rearrangement links TRBV28 to TRBJ1-1; unclear D gene. The CDR3 consists of 11 residues. V gave up 5 bases and J gave up 4 bases, with 5 bases separating them. Germline lookup yields CDR1 MDHEN and CDR2 SYDVKM. CDR3 bases: TGTGCCAGCAGTCTTGGCACTGAAGCTTTCTTT. The encoded protein is CASSLGTEAFF.

The genes are TRBV27 and TRBJ2-7; D gene unclear. Trimming removed 5 bases from V and 5 bases from J, with 13 bases in between. This CDR3 is 13 amino acids long. Germline V gene data show CDR1 as MNHEY and CDR2 as SMNVEV (reference sequence). The CDR3 bases are TGTGCCAGCAGTCCAGCTTTGGTCGACGAGCAGTACTTC. Its protein product is CASSPALVDEQYF.

V usage is TRBV4-3 and J usage is TRBJ2-7; D not certain. Germline CDR1 reads LGHNA; CDR2 reads YSLEER. The germline V and J ends were trimmed by 3 bases and 4 bases, with 13 bases remaining between them. The length of the CDR3 is 14 residues. For the CDR3, the DNA is TGCGCCAGCAGCCACTCTAAGGTCGGTTACGAGCAGTACTTC. It yields the protein CASSHSKVGYEQYF.

The V gene is TRBV28, the J gene TRBJ2-1; 9 bases are shared with TRBD2. V shed 5 bases and J 9 bases; nucleotides not matched to a gene: 14. Germline V gene data show CDR1 as MDHEN and CDR2 as SYDVKM. This CDR3 has 16 residues. The CDR3 reads CASSGEREASLGEQFF. For the CDR3, the DNA is TGTGCCAGCAGTGGGGAGCGGGAGGCCTCCCTTGGTGAGCAGTTCTTC.

The CDR3 nucleotides are TGTGCCAGCAGCTTAGCCCCCGTGCGGGGGAGGGGCTATGGCTACACCTTC. It codes for CASSLAPVRGRGYGYTF. The chain combines TRBV7-6 with TRBJ1-2; tentative D call: TRBD1 (5 bases). The length of the CDR3 is 17 residues. The V end was cut by 0 bases, the J end by 4 bases, with 18 bases between. Germline CDR1 SGHVS, CDR2 FNYEAQ.

This chain joins TRBV4-3 and TRBJ1-1; weak D call: TRBD1 (6 bases). The CDR3 is 16 amino acids. V lost 2 bases and J 0 bases, leaving 13 bases between the germline ends. Germline V gives CDR1 LGHNA, CDR2 YSLEER. The CDR3 is CASSQNPSGVNTEAFF. The CDR3 nucleotides are TGCGCCAGCAGCCAAAATCCGTCAGGGGTGAACACTGAAGCTTTCTTT.

The chain is built from TRBV9 and TRBJ2-7; D may be TRBD2 (6 bases). From germline, CDR1 is SGDLS and CDR2 YYNGEE. Between the trimmed V and J ends, which lost 3 bases and 0 bases, there was a span of 16 bases. The CDR3 runs to 16 residues. The CDR3 bases are TGTGCCAGCAGCGCCGGTAGAGCGGGTTCCTCCTACGAGCAGTACTTC. Translating it yields CASSAGRAGSSYEQYF.

This rearrangement joins TRBV5-4 to TRBJ2-5; a possible D gene is TRBD1 (5 bases). Trimming left V 0 bases short and J 3 bases short, with 9 bases between. Germline V gene data show CDR1 as SGHNT and CDR2 as YYREEE (reference sequence). This CDR3 has 14 residues. Written as DNA, the CDR3 is TGTGCCAGCAGCTTGGTTGAAGGGGAAGAGACCCAGTACTTC. It translates to CASSLVEGEETQYF.

The J gene is TRBJ1-1, the V gene TRBV5-6; D may be TRBD1 (6 bases). CDR3 length: 13 amino acids. V lost 0 bases and J lost 10, with 13 bases in between. The V gene's germline CDR1 is SGHDT and CDR2 YYEEEE. CDR3 loop: CASSLGGRYGAFF. CDR3 in DNA: TGTGCCAGCAGCTTGGGGGGGCGCTACGGAGCTTTCTTT. Complete variable domain (other parts from reference TRBV5-6 and TRBJ1-1): DAGVTQSPTHLIKTRGQQVTLRCSPKSGHDTVSWYQQALGQGPQFIFQYYEEEERQRGNFPDRFSGHQFPNYSSELNVNALLLGDSALYLCASSLGGRYGAFFGQGTRLTVV.

This clone has only a few counts. V is TRBV29-1 and J is TRBJ1-2; D ambiguous. This CDR3 is built from 11 residues. The germline V gene has CDR1 SQVTM and CDR2 ANQGSEA. The V gene lost 2 bases and the J gene lost 7 bases, with 8 bases spanning the gap. CDR3 in DNA: TGCAGCGTTGAAAGGCGTTTTGGCTACACCTTC. This encodes CSVERRFGYTF.

The rearrangement joins TRBV25-1 to TRBJ2-1; perhaps TRBD2 as D (6 bases). The CDR3 totals 15 residues. Germline CDR1 is MGHDK and CDR2 is SYGVNS. Trimming removed 1 base from V and 10 bases from J, with 17 bases in between. Here the CDR3 DNA reads TGTGCCAGCAGTGAATTCCGGGGACTCTACATCGAGCAGTTCTTC. Its translation: CASSEFRGLYIEQFF.

This sequence joins TRBV28 and TRBJ1-2; D call uncertain. Germline values: CDR1 MDHEN, CDR2 SYDVKM. The CDR3 extends over 14 amino acids. V lost 2 bases to trimming and J lost 8 bases, with 15 bases between them. CDR3 nucleotide sequence: TGTGCCAGCAGTTTAGGACTCGGGCCGGGGGGCTACACCTTC. This encodes CASSLGLGPGGYTF.

The CDR3 DNA follows: TGTGCCAGTACCACCTCACGATTCGGGGGGAGCTCCTACAATGAGCAGTTCTTC. Residues: CASTTSRFGGSSYNEQFF. The chain has TRBV19 and TRBJ2-1, with 7 bases that match TRBD2. Per germline, CDR1 LNHDA and CDR2 SQIVND (reference sequence). With V trimmed by 7 bases and J by 0 bases, 15 bases remained unmatched. This CDR3 has 18 amino acids.

The chain carries TRBV27 and TRBJ1-5, with TRBD1 as a possible D gene (5 bases). CDR1 MNHEY and CDR2 SMNVEV come from the germline V gene (reference sequence). Trimming pared 5 bases from V and 9 bases from J, leaving 20 bases between. CDR3 length: 15 amino acids. The DNA of the CDR3 is TGTGCCAGCAGTCCATTCGACAGAAGAGATTCGCCCCAGCATTTT. Protein sequence: CASSPFDRRDSPQHF.

This clone was seen a few times. The V call is TRBV10-3, the J call TRBJ1-1; possibly TRBD1 for D (6 bases). Trimming shortened V by 7 bases and J by 1 base, and 13 bases separated the two germline ends. Germline V gene sequence: CDR1 ENHRY, CDR2 SYGVKD. The length of the CDR3 is 14 residues. This chain's CDR3 is CAIKAGAENTEAFF. The CDR3 coding sequence is TGTGCCATCAAGGCAGGGGCAGAGAACACTGAAGCTTTCTTT.

This chain joins TRBV7-9 and TRBJ1-1; possibly TRBD1 for D (6 bases). Germline-derived CDR1 and CDR2 are SEHNR and FQNEAQ (reference sequence). Trimming pared 5 bases from V and 7 bases from J, leaving 20 bases between. The CDR3 spans 15 residues. The CDR3 here is CASSPQRQGRVEAFF. The CDR3 DNA reads TGTGCCAGCAGCCCCCAAAGGCAGGGGCGGGTTGAAGCTTTCTTT.

The chain has TRBV27 and TRBJ2-2, with 7 bases aligning to TRBD1. J lost 1 base, V lost 6 bases, and 8 bases had no gene match. The germline gives CDR1 MNHEY, CDR2 SMNVEV (reference sequence). The length of the CDR3 is 16 residues. CDR3 sequence (DNA): TGTGCCAGCAGCTCTCGACAGGGTGGGAACACCGGGGAGCTGTTTTTT. Amino acid sequence: CASSSRQGGNTGELFF.

The chain joins TRBV10-3 to TRBJ2-7, with TRBD2 matching over 7 bases. Trimming at V came to 6 bases and at J to 2 bases, leaving 7 bases not matched to a gene. Germline assignment: CDR1 ENHRY and CDR2 SYGVKD. This CDR3 region has 14 residues. The DNA of the CDR3 is TGTGCCATCAGGAGGGGACGGGGGGCCTACGAGCAGTACTTC. Translating gives CAIRRGRGAYEQYF.

This rearrangement joins TRBV11-2 to TRBJ2-7; the D is unclear. V lost 3 bases and J 5 bases, leaving 5 bases between the germline ends. Looked up from germline, CDR1 is SGHAT and CDR2 is FQNNGV. There are 11 residues in the CDR3. CDR3 sequence (DNA): TGTGCCAGCAGCTTTGCGAACGAGCAGTACTTC. This translates into CASSFANEQYF.

DNA for the CDR3: TGTGCCAGCAGCTACCCTAGGGGGAACACCGGGGAGCTGTTTTTT. Protein product: CASSYPRGNTGELFF. The genes are TRBV7-9 and TRBJ2-2; D may be TRBD1 (5 bases). CDR3 size: 15 residues. The V end was cut by 4 bases, the J end by 1 base, with 10 bases between. Looked up from germline, CDR1 is SEHNR and CDR2 is FQNEAQ (reference sequence).

The rearrangement links TRBV27 to TRBJ1-1; 8 bases align to TRBD1. This CDR3 contains 15 residues. Germline assignment: CDR1 MNHEY and CDR2 SMNVEV (reference sequence). Losses at the gene ends were 0 bases for V and 6 bases for J; bases not matched to a gene: 6. In nucleotides, the CDR3 is TGTGCCAGCAGTTTATCGGGGCAGGGGGCCGCTGAAGCTTTCTTT. Encoded protein: CASSLSGQGAAEAFF.

The genes are TRBV2 and TRBJ1-1; D not certain. Trimming took 1 base from V and 3 from J, leaving 9 bases between them. CDR3 length equals 14 residues. CDR1 and CDR2 from the germline V gene are SNHLY and FYNNEI. The CDR3 loop reads CASSEGWGDTEAFF. The CDR3 DNA sequence: TGTGCCAGCAGTGAAGGGTGGGGTGACACTGAAGCTTTCTTT.